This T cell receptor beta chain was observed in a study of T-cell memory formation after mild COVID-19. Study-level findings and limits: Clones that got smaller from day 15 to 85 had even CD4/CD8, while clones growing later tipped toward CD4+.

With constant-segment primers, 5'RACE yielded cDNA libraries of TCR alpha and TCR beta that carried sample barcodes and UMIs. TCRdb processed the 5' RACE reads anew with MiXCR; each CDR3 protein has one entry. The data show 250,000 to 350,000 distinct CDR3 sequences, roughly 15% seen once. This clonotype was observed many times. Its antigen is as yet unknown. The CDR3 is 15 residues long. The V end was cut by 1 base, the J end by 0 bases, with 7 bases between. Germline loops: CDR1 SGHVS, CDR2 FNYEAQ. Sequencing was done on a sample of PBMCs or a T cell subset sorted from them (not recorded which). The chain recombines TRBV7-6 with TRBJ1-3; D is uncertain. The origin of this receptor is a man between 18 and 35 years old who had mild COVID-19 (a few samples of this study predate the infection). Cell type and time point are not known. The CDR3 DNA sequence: TGTGCCAGCAGCTTAGGATCCCGCTCTGGAAACACCATATATTTT. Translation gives CASSLGSRSGNTIYF.